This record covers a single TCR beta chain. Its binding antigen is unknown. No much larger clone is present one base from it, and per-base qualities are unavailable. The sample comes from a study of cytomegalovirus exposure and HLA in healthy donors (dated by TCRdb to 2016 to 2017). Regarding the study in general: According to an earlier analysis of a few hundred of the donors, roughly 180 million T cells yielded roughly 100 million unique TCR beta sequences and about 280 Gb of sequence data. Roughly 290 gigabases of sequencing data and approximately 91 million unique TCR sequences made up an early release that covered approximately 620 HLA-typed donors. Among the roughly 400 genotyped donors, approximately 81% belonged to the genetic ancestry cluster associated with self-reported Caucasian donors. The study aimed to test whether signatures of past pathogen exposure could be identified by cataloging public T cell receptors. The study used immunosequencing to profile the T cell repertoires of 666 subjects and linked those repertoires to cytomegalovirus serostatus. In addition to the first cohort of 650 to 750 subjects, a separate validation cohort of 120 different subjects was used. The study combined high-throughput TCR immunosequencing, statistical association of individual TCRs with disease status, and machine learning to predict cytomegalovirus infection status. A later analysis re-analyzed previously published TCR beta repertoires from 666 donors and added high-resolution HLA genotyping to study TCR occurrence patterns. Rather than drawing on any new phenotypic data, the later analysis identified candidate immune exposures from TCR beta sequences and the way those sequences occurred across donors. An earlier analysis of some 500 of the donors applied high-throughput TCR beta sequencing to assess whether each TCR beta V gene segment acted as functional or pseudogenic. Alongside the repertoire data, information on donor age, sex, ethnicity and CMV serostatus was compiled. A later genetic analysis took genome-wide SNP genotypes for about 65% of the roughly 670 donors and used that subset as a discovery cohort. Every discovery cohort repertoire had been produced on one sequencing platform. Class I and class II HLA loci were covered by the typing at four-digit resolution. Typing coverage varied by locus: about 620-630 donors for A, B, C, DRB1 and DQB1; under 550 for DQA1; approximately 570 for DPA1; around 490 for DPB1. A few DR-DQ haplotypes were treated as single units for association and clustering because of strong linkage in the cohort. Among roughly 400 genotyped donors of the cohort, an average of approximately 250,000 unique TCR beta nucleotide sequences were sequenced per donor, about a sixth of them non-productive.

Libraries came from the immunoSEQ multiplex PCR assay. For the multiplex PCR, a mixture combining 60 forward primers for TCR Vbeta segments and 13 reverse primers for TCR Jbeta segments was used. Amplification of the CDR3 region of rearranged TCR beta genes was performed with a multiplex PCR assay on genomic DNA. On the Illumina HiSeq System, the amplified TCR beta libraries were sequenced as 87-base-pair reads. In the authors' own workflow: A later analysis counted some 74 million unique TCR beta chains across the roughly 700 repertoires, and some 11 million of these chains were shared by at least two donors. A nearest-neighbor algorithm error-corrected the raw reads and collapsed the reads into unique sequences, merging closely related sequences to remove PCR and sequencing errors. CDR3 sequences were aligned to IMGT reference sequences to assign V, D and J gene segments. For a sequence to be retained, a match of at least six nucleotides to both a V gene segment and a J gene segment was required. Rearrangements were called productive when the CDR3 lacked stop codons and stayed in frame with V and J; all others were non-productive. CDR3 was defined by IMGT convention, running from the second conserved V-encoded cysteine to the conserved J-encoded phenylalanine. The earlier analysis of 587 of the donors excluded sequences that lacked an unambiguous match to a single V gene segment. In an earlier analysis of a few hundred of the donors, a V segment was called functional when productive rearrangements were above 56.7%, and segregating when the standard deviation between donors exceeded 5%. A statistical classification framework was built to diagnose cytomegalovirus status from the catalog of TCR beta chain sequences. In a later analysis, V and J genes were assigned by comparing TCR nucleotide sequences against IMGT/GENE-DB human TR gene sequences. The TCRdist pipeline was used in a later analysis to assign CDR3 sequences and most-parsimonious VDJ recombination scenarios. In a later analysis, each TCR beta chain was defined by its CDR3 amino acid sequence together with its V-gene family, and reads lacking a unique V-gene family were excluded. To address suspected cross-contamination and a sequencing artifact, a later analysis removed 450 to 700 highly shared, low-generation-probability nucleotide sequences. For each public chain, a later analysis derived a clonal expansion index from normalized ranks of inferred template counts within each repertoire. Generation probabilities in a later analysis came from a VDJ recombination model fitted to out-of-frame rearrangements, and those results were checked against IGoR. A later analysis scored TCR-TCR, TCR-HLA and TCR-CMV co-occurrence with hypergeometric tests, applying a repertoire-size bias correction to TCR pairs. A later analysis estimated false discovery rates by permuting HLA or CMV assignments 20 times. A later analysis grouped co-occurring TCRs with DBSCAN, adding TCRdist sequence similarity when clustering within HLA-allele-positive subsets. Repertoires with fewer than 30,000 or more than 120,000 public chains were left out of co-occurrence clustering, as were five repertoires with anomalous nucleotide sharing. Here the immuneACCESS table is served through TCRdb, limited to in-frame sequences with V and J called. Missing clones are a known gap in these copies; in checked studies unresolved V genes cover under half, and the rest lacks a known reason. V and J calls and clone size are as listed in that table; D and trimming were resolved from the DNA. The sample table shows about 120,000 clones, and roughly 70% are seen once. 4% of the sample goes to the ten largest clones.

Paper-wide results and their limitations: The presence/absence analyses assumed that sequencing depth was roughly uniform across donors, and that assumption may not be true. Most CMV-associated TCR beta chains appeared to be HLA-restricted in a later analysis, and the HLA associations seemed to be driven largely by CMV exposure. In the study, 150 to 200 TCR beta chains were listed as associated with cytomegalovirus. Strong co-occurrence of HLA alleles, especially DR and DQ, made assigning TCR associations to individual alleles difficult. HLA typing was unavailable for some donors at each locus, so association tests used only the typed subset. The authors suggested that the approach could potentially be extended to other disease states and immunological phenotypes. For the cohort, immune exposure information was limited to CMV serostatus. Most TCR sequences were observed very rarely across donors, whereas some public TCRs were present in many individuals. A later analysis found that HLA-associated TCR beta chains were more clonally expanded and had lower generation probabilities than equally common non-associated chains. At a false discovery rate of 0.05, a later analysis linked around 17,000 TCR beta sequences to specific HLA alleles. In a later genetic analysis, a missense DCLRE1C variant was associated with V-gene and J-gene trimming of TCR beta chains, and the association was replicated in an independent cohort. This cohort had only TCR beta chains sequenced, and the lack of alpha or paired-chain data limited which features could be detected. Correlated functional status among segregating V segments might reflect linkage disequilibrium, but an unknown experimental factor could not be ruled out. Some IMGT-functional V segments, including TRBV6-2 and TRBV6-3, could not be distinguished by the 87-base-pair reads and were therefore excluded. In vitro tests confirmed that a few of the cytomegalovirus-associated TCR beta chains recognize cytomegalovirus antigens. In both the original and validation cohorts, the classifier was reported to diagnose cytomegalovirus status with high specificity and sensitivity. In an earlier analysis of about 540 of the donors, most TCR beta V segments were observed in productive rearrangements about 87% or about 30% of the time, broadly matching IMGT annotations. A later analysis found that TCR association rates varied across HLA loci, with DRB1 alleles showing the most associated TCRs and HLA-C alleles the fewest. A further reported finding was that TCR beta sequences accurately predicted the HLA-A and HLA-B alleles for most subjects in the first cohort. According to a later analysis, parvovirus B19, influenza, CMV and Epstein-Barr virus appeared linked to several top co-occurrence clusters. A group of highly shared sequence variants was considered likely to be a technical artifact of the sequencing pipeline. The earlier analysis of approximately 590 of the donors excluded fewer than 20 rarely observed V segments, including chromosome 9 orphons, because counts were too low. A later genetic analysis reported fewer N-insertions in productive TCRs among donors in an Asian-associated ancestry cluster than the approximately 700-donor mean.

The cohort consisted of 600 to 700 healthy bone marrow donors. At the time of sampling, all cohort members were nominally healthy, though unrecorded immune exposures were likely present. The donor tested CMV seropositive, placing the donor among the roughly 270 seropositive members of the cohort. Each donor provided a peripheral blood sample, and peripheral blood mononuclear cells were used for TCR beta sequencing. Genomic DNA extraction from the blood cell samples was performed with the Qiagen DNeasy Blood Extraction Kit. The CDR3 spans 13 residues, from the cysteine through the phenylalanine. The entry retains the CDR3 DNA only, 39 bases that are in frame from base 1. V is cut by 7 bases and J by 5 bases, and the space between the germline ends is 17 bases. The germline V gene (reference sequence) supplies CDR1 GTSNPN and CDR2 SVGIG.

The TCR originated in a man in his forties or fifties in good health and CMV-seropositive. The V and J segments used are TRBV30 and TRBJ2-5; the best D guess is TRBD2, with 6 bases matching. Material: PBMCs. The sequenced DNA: TGTGCCTCTACTAACGGAGGGGAGGAGACCCAGTACTTC. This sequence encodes CASTNGGEETQYF.